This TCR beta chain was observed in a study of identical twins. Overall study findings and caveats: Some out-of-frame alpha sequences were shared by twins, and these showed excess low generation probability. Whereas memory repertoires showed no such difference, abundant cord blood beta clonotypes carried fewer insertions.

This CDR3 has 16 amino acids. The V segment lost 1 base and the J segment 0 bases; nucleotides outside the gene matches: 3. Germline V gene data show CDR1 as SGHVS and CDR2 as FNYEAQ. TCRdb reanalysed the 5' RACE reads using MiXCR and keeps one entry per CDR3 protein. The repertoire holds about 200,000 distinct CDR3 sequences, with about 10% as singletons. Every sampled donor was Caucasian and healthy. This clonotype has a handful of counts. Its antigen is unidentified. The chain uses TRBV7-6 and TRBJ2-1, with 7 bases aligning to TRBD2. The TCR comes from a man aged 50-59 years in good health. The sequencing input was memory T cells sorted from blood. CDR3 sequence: CASSLDGGGSYNEQFF. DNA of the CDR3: TGTGCCAGCAGCTTAGATGGGGGGGGCTCCTACAATGAGCAGTTCTTC.